This TCR beta chain is from a study of T cell repertoires in cytomegalovirus infection. Each CDR3 protein gets one entry after TCRdb re-called the reads with MiXCR. Of 50,000 or so distinct CDR3 sequences in the sample, about a fifth are singletons; the top ten hold about 48%. CDR1 is SGHAT, CDR2 FQNNGV, per germline. The V segment lost 2 bases and the J segment 4 bases; nucleotides outside the gene matches: 6. The CDR3 runs 16 residues. This clonotype was observed at least ten times. Its antigen is undetermined. The sample in question was CD8+ T cells from cultured PBMCs, obtained from culture after CMV antigen stimulation. This rearrangement joins TRBV11-2 to TRBJ2-2, with TRBD2 matching over 8 bases. The source of this sequence is a human donor in good health (CMV status not recorded). Some clones in this sample may be carry-over from other donors' samples. CDR3 DNA sequence: TGTGCCAGCAGCTTACGGGGGGGGCAAGGCACCGGGGAGCTGTTTTTT. Translation: CASSLRGGQGTGELFF.